This T cell receptor (beta chain) was identified in a study of metastatic and nonmetastatic thyroid tumors. Every patient underwent thyroid surgery untreated. In this sample, this clone turned up many times. MiXCR reprocessed the PCR reads for TCRdb. The sample contains approximately 32,000 clones, roughly 22% of which appear only once. The V gene's germline CDR1 is MNHEY and CDR2 SVGEGT. The CDR3 loop spans 13 amino acids. Trimming at V came to 5 bases and at J to 2 bases, leaving 2 bases not matched to a gene. The sequenced material came from tumor tissue. This chain joins TRBV6-2 or TRBV6-3 and TRBJ1-2, with 7 bases identical to TRBD1. This sequence was found in a male donor with papillary thyroid cancer or a benign thyroid nodule (not recorded which). Some clones in this sample may be carry-over from other donors' samples. The chain's CDR3 is CASSLTGNYGYTF. The CDR3 coding sequence is TGTGCCAGCAGTCTGACAGGGAACTATGGCTACACCTTC.